The 31 T cell receptor beta chains reported below all come from one sample, sequenced in a study of control samples from healthy donors and cancer patients. Using immunoSEQ multiplex PCR, the repertoire was profiled, and TCRdb retains in-frame clones only, with some absent. The table has tens of thousands of clones, roughly 93% seen once; the top ten hold over 2.5%. The specimen was blood. These receptors all come from a woman in her twenties or thirties in good health.

The chain couples TRBV6-5 to TRBJ1-5, with 7 bases that match TRBD1. The V and J ends lost 6 bases and 1 base, in that order; junction bases with no gene match: 3. The CDR3 covers 14 residues. Germline CDR1 reads MNHEY; CDR2 reads SVGAGI. CDR3 DNA: TGTGCCAGCAGACAGGGGAAAAGCAATCAGCCCCAGCATTTT. Translated, it gives CASRQGKSNQPQHF.

J is TRBJ2-3 and V is TRBV5-4; the D is unclear. V lost 1 base, J lost 4 bases, and 4 bases lay in between. Germline CDR1 and CDR2: SGHNT and YYREEE (reference sequence). The CDR3 consists of 12 residues. Written as DNA, the CDR3 is TGTGCCAGCAGCTTGTTCTCAGATACGCAGTATTTT. This translates into CASSLFSDTQYF.

The chain has TRBV25-1 and TRBJ1-1; D remains ambiguous. The CDR3 covers 10 residues. Germline values: CDR1 MGHDK, CDR2 SYGVNS. Deletions cut 8 bases from V and 2 bases from J, with 3 bases between. The CDR3 protein is CASGNTEAFF. For the CDR3, the DNA is TGTGCCAGCGGTAACACTGAAGCTTTCTTT. The full variable domain, with the rest looked up from reference TRBV25-1 and TRBJ1-1, is EADIYQTPRYLVIGTGKKITLECSQTMGHDKMYWYQQDPGMELHLIHYSYGVNSTEKGDLSSESTVSRIRTEHFPLTLESARPSHTSQYLCASGNTEAFFGQGTRLTVV.

This sequence joins TRBV14 and TRBJ1-1; D gene unclear. This CDR3 has 14 residues. V lost 4 bases, J lost 4 bases, and 13 bases lay in between. CDR1 and CDR2 (germline): SGHDN, FVKESK. The CDR3 bases are TGTGCCAGCAGCCTGGAGGGTTTTAGCACTGAAGCTTTCTTT. Encoded protein: CASSLEGFSTEAFF.

J is TRBJ1-2 and V is TRBV4-1; no firm D call. Trimming took off 3 bases at V and 8 bases at J, with 13 bases between the two ends. Germline lookup yields CDR1 MGHRA and CDR2 YSYEKL. This CDR3 contains 13 residues. The CDR3 coding sequence is TGCGCCAGCAGCCAGCTGACGGAGAGGGGCTACACCTTC. Its protein product is CASSQLTERGYTF.

The chain carries TRBV6-5 and TRBJ1-6; a weak D match, TRBD1 (5 bases). From germline, CDR1 is MNHEY and CDR2 SVGAGI. The CDR3 covers 14 residues. V was clipped by 8 bases and J by 6 bases, with 14 bases between them. CDR3 coding DNA: TGTGCCAGCGGGCGGGGGGGATCTAATTCACCCCTCCACTTT. Encoded protein: CASGRGGSNSPLHF.

The V and J genes are TRBV25-1 and TRBJ1-2; D uncertain. Germline assignment: CDR1 MGHDK and CDR2 SYGVNS. V lost 1 base to trimming and J lost 4 bases, with 10 bases between them. This CDR3 region has 14 residues. The CDR3 protein is CASSELGIGYGYTF. The CDR3 DNA reads TGTGCCAGCAGTGAATTAGGGATTGGCTATGGCTACACCTTC.

The chain has TRBV3-1 (or the pseudogene TRBV3-2) and TRBJ1-1; possibly TRBD1 for D (5 bases). Germline CDR1 and CDR2: LGHDT and YNNKEL (reference sequence). The CDR3 contains 14 residues. Trimming took 4 bases from V and 7 from J, leaving 16 bases between them. The DNA for the CDR3 is TGTGCCAGCAGCCCCCCCCTGTATAGGGGTGAAGCTTTCTTT. Its protein is CASSPPLYRGEAFF.

The chain couples TRBV5-6 to TRBJ2-5; D may be TRBD1 (5 bases). This CDR3 region has 14 residues. V was trimmed by 0 bases and J by 2 bases, leaving 8 bases between them. Looked up from germline, CDR1 is SGHDT and CDR2 is YYEEEE. CDR3 sequence: CASSLDRTQETQYF. The CDR3 DNA follows: TGTGCCAGCAGCTTGGACAGGACACAAGAGACCCAGTACTTC.

The rearrangement links TRBV6-9 to TRBJ1-1; D remains unclear. This CDR3 has 14 amino acids. CDR1 is MNHGY and CDR2 is SVAAGI in the germline V gene. Trimming pared 5 bases from V and 0 bases from J, leaving 10 bases between. The CDR3 DNA sequence: TGTGCCAGCAGTCCCGACTGGCTGAACACTGAAGCTTTCTTT. Protein sequence: CASSPDWLNTEAFF.

The rearrangement uses TRBV7-8 and TRBJ2-1; either TRBD1 or TRBD2 may supply D (5 bases each). Germline V gene data show CDR1 as SGHVS and CDR2 as FQNEAQ. The germline V and J ends were trimmed by 11 bases and 7 bases, with 6 bases remaining between them. CDR3 length: 9 amino acids. CDR3 residues: CAGGNEQFF. CDR3 DNA: TGTGCCGGGGGAAATGAGCAGTTCTTC.

This rearrangement joins TRBV5-1 to TRBJ1-2; D is undetermined. Germline CDR1 and CDR2: SGHRS and YFSETQ. This CDR3 has 14 residues. Trimming took off 2 bases at V and 3 bases at J, with 11 bases between the two ends. The CDR3 reads CASSLDNGDYGYTF. DNA of the CDR3: TGCGCCAGCAGCTTAGACAATGGAGACTATGGCTACACCTTC.

On this clone itself: At one boundary the junction diverges from the germline segment, which might be a read error. The chain carries TRBV7-7 and TRBJ2-2; tentatively, D is TRBD1 or TRBD2 (7 bases each). The CDR3 is 16 amino acids. CDR1 and CDR2 from the germline V gene are SSHAT and FNYEAQ (reference sequence). CDR3 amino acids: CASSFAGTAGTGELFF. The CDR3 DNA is TGTGCTAGCAGCTTCGCTGGGACAGCGGGGACCGGGGAGCTGTTTTTT.

This sequence joins TRBV28 and TRBJ2-1; D is unresolved. The CDR3 has 18 amino acids. Germline lookup yields CDR1 MDHEN and CDR2 SYDVKM. V shed 2 bases and J shed 7 bases, with 24 bases lying between them. The CDR3 DNA reads as TGTGCCAGCAGTTTAATTCGGGTCAGGTTGGGATCTGGTAATGAGCAGTTCTTC. It yields the protein CASSLIRVRLGSGNEQFF.

CDR3 loop: CASSEGSGQGKGKLFF. In DNA, the CDR3 is TGTGCCAGCAGTGAAGGGTCCGGGCAGGGGAAAGGAAAACTGTTTTTT. The chain recombines TRBV6-1 with TRBJ1-4, with D possibly being TRBD1 (6 bases). CDR3 length: 16 amino acids. Trimming removed 1 base at V and 10 bases at J, with 19 bases between. Per the germline V gene, CDR1 is MNHNS and CDR2 is SASEGT.

The CDR3 DNA sequence: TGTGCCAGCAGCTTGGCGGGGACAGTAGTTAATTCACCCCTCCACTTT. Residues: CASSLAGTVVNSPLHF. The rearrangement joins TRBV5-8 to TRBJ1-6, with 7 bases lining up with TRBD1. V shed 0 bases and J 6 bases; nucleotides not matched to a gene: 6. The CDR3 extends over 16 amino acids. Looked up from germline, CDR1 is SGHTS and CDR2 is YDEGEE.

The rearrangement uses TRBV6-5 and TRBJ1-2; tentatively, D is TRBD1 (6 bases). Trimming removed 7 bases at V and 5 bases at J, with 17 bases between. This CDR3 has 14 residues. In germline, CDR1 is MNHEY, CDR2 SVGAGI. The CDR3 nucleotides read TGTGCCAGCAAAACCTTCGGACAGTTTTATGGCTACACCTTC. Protein: CASKTFGQFYGYTF.

The chain has TRBV6-1 and TRBJ1-2; D not resolved. Trimming took off 1 base at V and 7 bases at J, with 10 bases between the two ends. This CDR3 has 13 amino acids. From germline, CDR1 is MNHNS and CDR2 SASEGT. CDR3: CASSEGIGLGYTF. CDR3 sequence (DNA): TGTGCCAGCAGTGAAGGGATTGGGCTTGGCTACACCTTC.

CDR3 in DNA: TGTGCCAGCAGCAAATTGGGGGGAGGTTGCGGGTACGAGCAGTACGTC. Amino acids: CASSKLGGGCGYEQYV. This chain joins TRBV21-1 and TRBJ2-7; no check of the table's D call, TRBD2, against the DNA was made. TRBV21-1 is annotated as a pseudogene. This CDR3 spans 16 amino acids.

The chain uses TRBV11-2 and TRBJ2-3; 8 bases are shared with TRBD1. The ends lost 2 bases at V and 4 bases at J; junction bases unmatched: 5. This CDR3 is 15 amino acids long. CDR1 and CDR2 (germline): SGHAT, FQNNGV. The CDR3 DNA is TGTGCCAGCAGCTTACAGGGGGCGCTCTCAGATACGCAGTATTTT. Translating it yields CASSLQGALSDTQYF. The full variable domain, rest sourced from reference TRBV11-2 and TRBJ2-3, is EAGVAQSPRYKIIEKRQSVAFWCNPISGHATLYWYQQILGQGPKLLIQFQNNGVVDDSQLPKDRFSAERLKGVDSTLKIQPAKLEDSAVYLCASSLQGALSDTQYFGPGTRLTVL.

The genes are TRBV27 and TRBJ1-5; 9 bases map to TRBD1. CDR1 is MNHEY and CDR2 is SMNVEV in the germline V gene (reference sequence). The CDR3 is 15 amino acids. J gave up 4 bases and V 6 bases, and 7 bases lay outside the gene matches. CDR3 loop: CASRATGGGNQPQHF. DNA for the CDR3: TGTGCCAGCAGAGCGACAGGGGGTGGGAATCAGCCCCAGCATTTT.

The gene calls are TRBV5-1 and TRBJ2-2; 9 nucleotides line up with TRBD1. The CDR3 extends over 15 amino acids. The V gene end was trimmed by 7 bases and the J gene end by 6 bases; junction bases not matched to a gene: 10. From germline, CDR1 is SGHRS and CDR2 YFSETQ. The DNA of the CDR3 is TGCGCCAGCGGACTACAGGGGGCGCAAGCCGGGGAGCTGTTTTTT. Its translation: CASGLQGAQAGELFF.

The chain joins TRBV7-3 to TRBJ2-1; weak D call: TRBD2 (6 bases). Trimming stripped 3 bases from V and 1 base from J, with 10 bases between. Germline V gives CDR1 SGHTA, CDR2 FQGTGA. This CDR3 region has 15 residues. The CDR3 loop reads CASSFSSGSYNEQFF. CDR3 sequence (DNA): TGTGCCAGCAGCTTCAGCAGCGGGTCCTACAATGAGCAGTTCTTC.

A remark on this clone: One end of the junction fails to match germline, which may point to a read error. This CDR3 is also generated by other DNA sequences in the sample. The rearrangement links TRBV12-3 or TRBV12-4 to TRBJ1-4; D gene uncertain. The CDR3 has 13 amino acids. CDR3 nucleotides: TGCGCCAGCAGTTTAGTGGGGAATGAAAAACTGTTTTTT. Amino acid sequence: CASSLVGNEKLFF.

A single count supports this clone. This chain uses TRBV14 with TRBJ2-6; D uncertain. CDR3 size: 15 residues. V was trimmed by 3 bases and J by 0 bases, leaving 6 bases between them. Germline V lookup: CDR1 SGHDN, CDR2 FVKESK. CDR3: CASSHWDSGANVLTF. CDR3 DNA sequence: TGTGCCAGCAGCCACTGGGACTCTGGGGCCAACGTCCTGACTTTC.

The rearrangement uses TRBV28 and TRBJ2-1; a possible D gene is TRBD1 (6 bases). This CDR3 is built from 15 residues. Per the germline V gene, CDR1 is MDHEN and CDR2 is SYDVKM. Trimming shortened V by 6 bases and J by 5 bases, and 17 bases separated the two germline ends. Here the CDR3 reads CASSPTGRINNEQFF. The CDR3 nucleotides are TGTGCCAGCAGCCCTACAGGGAGAATCAACAATGAGCAGTTCTTC.

The chain combines TRBV19 with TRBJ1-5; TRBD1 aligns across 10 bases. There are 12 residues in the CDR3. Germline V gene lookup returns CDR1 LNHDA and CDR2 SQIVND (reference sequence). The J segment lost 9 bases and the V segment lost 8 bases, leaving 4 bases of the junction unmatched. The CDR3 DNA is TGTGCCAGTGAGGGACAGGGGATGCCCCAGCATTTT. Its translation: CASEGQGMPQHF.

The rearrangement joins TRBV5-8 to TRBJ1-2; 9 bases map to TRBD1. V shed 9 bases, J shed 5 bases, and the junction held 8 bases outside the gene matches. CDR1 and CDR2 (germline): SGHTS, YDEGEE. The CDR3 runs 13 residues. The chain's CDR3 is CAIHRDRVYGYTF. The DNA for the CDR3 is TGTGCCATCCACCGGGACAGGGTGTATGGCTACACCTTC.

The chain joins TRBV14 to TRBJ1-6; D gene ambiguous. V lost 1 base and J 7 bases, leaving 8 bases between the germline ends. The CDR3 has 14 residues. Germline CDR1 is SGHDN and CDR2 is FVKESK. CDR3 region: CASSQVYGNSPLHF. The CDR3 DNA is TGTGCCAGCAGCCAAGTCTACGGCAATTCACCCCTCCACTTT.

This sequence joins TRBV30 and TRBJ2-7; D uncertain. The V gene's germline CDR1 is GTSNPN and CDR2 SVGIG (reference sequence). CDR3 length equals 11 residues. CDR3 bases: TGTGCTTCGGGTCGTGCAAACGAGCAGTACTTC. It is translated as CASGRANEQYF.

V and J are TRBV28 and TRBJ1-1; D is perhaps TRBD1 (6 bases). In germline, CDR1 is MDHEN, CDR2 SYDVKM. Trimming left V 6 bases short and J 0 bases short, with 17 bases between. The length of the CDR3 is 16 residues. This CDR3 is CASRLLQGSVNTEAFF. As DNA, the CDR3 is TGTGCCAGCAGACTGCTACAGGGTTCGGTGAACACTGAAGCTTTCTTT.